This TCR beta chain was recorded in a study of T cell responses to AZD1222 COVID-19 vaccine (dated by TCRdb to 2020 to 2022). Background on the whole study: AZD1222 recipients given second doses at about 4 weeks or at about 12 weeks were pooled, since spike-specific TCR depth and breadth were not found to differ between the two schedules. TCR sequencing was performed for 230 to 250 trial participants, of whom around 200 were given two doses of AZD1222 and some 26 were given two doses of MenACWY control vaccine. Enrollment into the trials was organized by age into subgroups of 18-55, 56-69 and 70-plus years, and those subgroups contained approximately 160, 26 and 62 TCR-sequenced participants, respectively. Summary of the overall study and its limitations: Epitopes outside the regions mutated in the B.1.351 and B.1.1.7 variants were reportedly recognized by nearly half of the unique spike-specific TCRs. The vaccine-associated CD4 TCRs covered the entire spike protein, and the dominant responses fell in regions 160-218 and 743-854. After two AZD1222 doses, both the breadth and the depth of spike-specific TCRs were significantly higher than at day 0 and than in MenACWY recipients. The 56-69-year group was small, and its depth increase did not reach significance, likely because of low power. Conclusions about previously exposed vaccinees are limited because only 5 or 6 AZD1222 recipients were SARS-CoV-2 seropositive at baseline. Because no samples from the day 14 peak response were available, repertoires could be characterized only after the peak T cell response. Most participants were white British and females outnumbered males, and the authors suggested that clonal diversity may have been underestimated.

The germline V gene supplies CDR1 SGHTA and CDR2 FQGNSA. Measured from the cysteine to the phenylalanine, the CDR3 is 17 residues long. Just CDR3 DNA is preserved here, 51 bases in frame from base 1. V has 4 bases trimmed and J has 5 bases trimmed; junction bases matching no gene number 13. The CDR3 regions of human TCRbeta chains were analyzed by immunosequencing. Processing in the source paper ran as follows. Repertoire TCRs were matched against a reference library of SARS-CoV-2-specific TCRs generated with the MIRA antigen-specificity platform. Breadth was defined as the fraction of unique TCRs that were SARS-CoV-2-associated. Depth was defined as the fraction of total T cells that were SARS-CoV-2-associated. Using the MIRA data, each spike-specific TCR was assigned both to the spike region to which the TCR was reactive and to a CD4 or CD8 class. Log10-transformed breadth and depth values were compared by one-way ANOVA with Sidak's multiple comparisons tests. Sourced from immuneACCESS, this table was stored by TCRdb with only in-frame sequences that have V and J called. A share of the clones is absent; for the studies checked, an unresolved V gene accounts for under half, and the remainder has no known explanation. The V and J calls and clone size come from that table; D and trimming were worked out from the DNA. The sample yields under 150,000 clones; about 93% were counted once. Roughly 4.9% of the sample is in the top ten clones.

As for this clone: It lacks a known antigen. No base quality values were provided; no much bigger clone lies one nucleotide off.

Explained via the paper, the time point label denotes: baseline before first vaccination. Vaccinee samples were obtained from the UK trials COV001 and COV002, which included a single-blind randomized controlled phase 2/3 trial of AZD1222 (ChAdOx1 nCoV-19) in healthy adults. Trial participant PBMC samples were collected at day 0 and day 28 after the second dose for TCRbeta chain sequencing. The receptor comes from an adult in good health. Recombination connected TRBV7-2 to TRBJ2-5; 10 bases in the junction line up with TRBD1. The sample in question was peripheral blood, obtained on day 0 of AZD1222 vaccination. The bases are TGTGCCAGCAGCTCAAACCCCGGGACAGGGGTTGGGGAGACCCAGTACTTC. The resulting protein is CASSSNPGTGVGETQYF.